Each of the 19 T cell receptor beta chains below was sequenced from the same sample in a study of PD-1 blockade in classical Hodgkin lymphoma. The table came from immunoSEQ multiplex PCR; TCRdb's copy has only in-frame clones and leaves some out. The table shows roughly 61,000 clones, with 85% to 90% occurring only once. All trial patients relapsed after autologous stem cell transplantation. The sequenced sample was peripheral blood mononuclear cells (PBMCs), obtained at baseline. The receptors were gathered from a human donor with classical Hodgkin lymphoma.

The chain links TRBV5-6 to TRBJ2-3, with TRBD2 matching 7 bases. The CDR3 sequence is 18 residues long. Germline V gene data show CDR1 as SGHDT and CDR2 as YYEEEE. The V gene end was trimmed by 3 bases and the J gene end by 5 bases; junction bases not matched to a gene: 18. The CDR3 nucleotides are TGTGCCAGCAGCTCCACCGTAAACCCGGGGGGTTCTATAGATACGCAGTATTTT. This sequence encodes CASSSTVNPGGSIDTQYF.

The chain carries TRBV28 and TRBJ2-1, with D unclear. The germline gives CDR1 MDHEN, CDR2 SYDVKM. The germline V and J ends were trimmed by 4 bases and 10 bases, with 8 bases remaining between them. This CDR3 contains 11 residues. The CDR3 region is CASSSVWEQFF. The CDR3 DNA follows: TGTGCCAGCAGTTCCGTCTGGGAGCAGTTCTTC.

J is TRBJ2-5 and V is TRBV6-6, with D perhaps matching TRBD2 (5 bases). Germline lookup yields CDR1 MNHNY and CDR2 SVGAGI (reference sequence). The V gene lost 2 bases and the J gene lost 5 bases, with 9 bases spanning the gap. The CDR3 covers 13 residues. The CDR3 region is CASSYPTGETQYF. The CDR3 DNA reads as TGTGCCAGCAGTTACCCGACGGGGGAGACCCAGTACTTC.

This sequence joins TRBV7-2 and TRBJ2-1; D call uncertain. The CDR3 extends over 17 amino acids. Per the germline V gene, CDR1 is SGHTA and CDR2 is FQGNSA. Trimming pared 5 bases from V and 0 bases from J, leaving 17 bases between. CDR3 in DNA: TGTGCCAGCAGCCACGCCGTGGCGGTCTACTCCTACAATGAGCAGTTCTTC. This codes for CASSHAVAVYSYNEQFF. The full variable domain, its missing parts supplied by reference TRBV7-2 and TRBJ2-1, is GAGVSQSPSNKVTEKGKDVELRCDPISGHTALYWYRQSLGQGLEFLIYFQGNSAPDKSGLPSDRFSAERTGGSVSTLTIQRTQQEDSAVYLCASSHAVAVYSYNEQFFGPGTRLTVL.

This clone is a singleton in its sample. V and J are TRBV10-3 and TRBJ2-7, with 8 nucleotides matching TRBD1. CDR3 length equals 14 residues. Germline CDR1 reads ENHRY; CDR2 reads SYGVKD. The V and J ends lost 1 base and 5 bases, in that order; junction bases with no gene match: 4. In DNA, the CDR3 is TGTGCCATCAGTGAGTTTGACAGGGGAGACGAGCAGTACTTC. Protein: CAISEFDRGDEQYF.

The chain joins TRBV27 to TRBJ1-6; D might be TRBD1 (5 bases). From germline, CDR1 is MNHEY and CDR2 SMNVEV (reference sequence). The CDR3 contains 14 residues. The V end lost 4 bases, the J end lost 6 bases, and 10 bases lay between the germline ends. The CDR3, as DNA: TGTGCCAGCAGTTCCGGGACCGGTAATTCACCCCTCCACTTT. Amino acid sequence: CASSSGTGNSPLHF.

CDR3 amino acids: CASSPAPGEQYF. The CDR3 DNA is TGTGCCAGCAGCCCAGCCCCGGGCGAGCAGTACTTC. This chain joins TRBV7-9 and TRBJ2-7; D is undetermined. V shed 5 bases and J shed 6 bases, with 11 bases lying between them. Germline V CDR1 and CDR2: SEHNR, FQNEAQ (reference sequence). The CDR3 has 12 amino acids. The full variable domain, rest sourced from reference TRBV7-9 and TRBJ2-7, is DTGVSQNPRHKITKRGQNVTFRCDPISEHNRLYWYRQTLGQGPEFLTYFQNEAQLEKSRLLSDRFSAERPKGSFSTLEIQRTEQGDSAMYLCASSPAPGEQYFGPGTRLTVT.

The table lists this clone with a few counts. The V call is TRBV14, the J call TRBJ2-7, with D possibly TRBD2 on 6 matching bases. The CDR3 is 15 residues long. The V and J ends lost 0 bases and 6 bases respectively, with 15 bases between them. From germline, CDR1 is SGHDN and CDR2 FVKESK. CDR3 sequence reads: CASSQEARRRVEQYF. The CDR3 DNA follows: TGTGCCAGCAGCCAAGAAGCTCGAAGGAGGGTCGAGCAGTACTTC.

The rearrangement links TRBV30 to TRBJ1-2; D is unresolved. V was clipped by 4 bases and J by 0 bases, with 6 bases between them. CDR1 and CDR2 (germline): GTSNPN, SVGIG (reference sequence). This CDR3 spans 12 amino acids. The CDR3 is CAWNKANYGYTF. In nucleotides, the CDR3 is TGTGCCTGGAATAAAGCTAACTATGGCTACACCTTC.

The rearrangement uses TRBV2 and TRBJ2-1; TRBD1 or TRBD2 may be the D gene (5 bases each). This CDR3 is 12 amino acids long. CDR1 and CDR2 (germline): SNHLY, FYNNEI. The germline V and J ends were trimmed by 8 bases and 6 bases, with 11 bases remaining between them. CDR3 nucleotides: TGTGCCAGCCGGATGGGGGTCAATGAGCAGTTCTTC. Protein: CASRMGVNEQFF.

The gene calls are TRBV4-1 and TRBJ2-7; weak D call: TRBD2 (5 bases). Per the germline V gene, CDR1 is MGHRA and CDR2 is YSYEKL. This CDR3 has 17 residues. V was clipped by 4 bases and J by 3 bases, with 22 bases between them. The CDR3 coding sequence is TGCGCCAGCAGCCCTTTGTTACCGTCGAGGGCGAACTACGAGCAGTACTTC. Its protein product is CASSPLLPSRANYEQYF.

The chain carries TRBV28 and TRBJ1-2; TRBD1 agrees at 7 bases. V gave up 4 bases and J gave up 4 bases; unmatched junction bases: 3. The CDR3 has 13 amino acids. The germline V gene encodes CDR1 MDHEN and CDR2 SYDVKM. The CDR3 is CASSWGQSYGYTF. The CDR3, as DNA: TGTGCCAGCAGTTGGGGACAGAGCTATGGCTACACCTTC.

The rearrangement links TRBV6-1 to TRBJ2-2; no clear D. The V end was cut by 0 bases, the J end by 8 bases, with 4 bases between. Germline CDR1 and CDR2: MNHNS and SASEGT. The CDR3 consists of 12 residues. The CDR3 loop is CASSEAFGELFF. Here the CDR3 DNA reads TGTGCCAGCAGTGAAGCGTTTGGGGAGCTGTTTTTT.

V is TRBV7-9 and J is TRBJ1-5; D call uncertain. The CDR3 contains 13 residues. V was pared by 5 bases and J by 4 bases, with 9 bases between. Germline V CDR1 and CDR2: SEHNR, FQNEAQ (reference sequence). The CDR3 sequence is CASSQDGNQPQHF. Written as DNA, the CDR3 is TGTGCCAGCAGCCAGGACGGGAATCAGCCCCAGCATTTT.

This chain uses TRBV5-4 with TRBJ1-3; 7 bases agree with TRBD1. CDR1 SGHNT and CDR2 YYREEE come from the germline V gene (reference sequence). The trim removed 4 bases at V and 2 bases at J, leaving 6 bases unmatched. This CDR3 region has 15 residues. The CDR3 spells CASSPGTAAGNTIYF. In nucleotides, the CDR3 is TGTGCCAGCAGCCCCGGGACAGCGGCTGGAAACACCATATATTTT. The full variable domain, completed using reference TRBV5-4 and TRBJ1-3, is ETGVTQSPTHLIKTRGQQVTLRCSSQSGHNTVSWYQQALGQGPQFIFQYYREEENGRGNFPPRFSGLQFPNYSSELNVNALELDDSALYLCASSPGTAAGNTIYFGEGSWLTVV.

The chain recombines TRBV30 with TRBJ1-5, with D maybe TRBD1 (5 bases). This CDR3 contains 14 residues. Per the germline V gene, CDR1 is GTSNPN and CDR2 is SVGIG (reference sequence). V was trimmed by 3 bases and J by 4 bases, leaving 13 bases between them. Here the CDR3 reads CAWSGGAGNQPQHF. The CDR3 coding sequence is TGTGCCTGGAGCGGTGGGGCGGGGAATCAGCCCCAGCATTTT.

The V call is TRBV27, the J call TRBJ1-5, with 8 bases that match TRBD1. From germline, CDR1 is MNHEY and CDR2 SMNVEV (reference sequence). J gave up 5 bases and V 6 bases, and 3 bases lay outside the gene matches. This CDR3 has 13 residues. CDR3 nucleotide sequence: TGTGCCAGCAGAGGACAGGGTCATCAGCCCCAGCATTTT. Encoded protein: CASRGQGHQPQHF.

The genes are TRBV5-1 and TRBJ2-3; tentative D call: TRBD2 (6 bases). This CDR3 contains 14 residues. The germline V and J ends were trimmed by 7 bases and 2 bases, with 14 bases remaining between them. CDR1 is SGHRS, CDR2 YFSETQ, per germline. The CDR3 protein is CASGPGEVTDTQYF. Here the CDR3 DNA reads TGCGCCAGCGGGCCCGGGGAGGTCACAGATACGCAGTATTTT.

The rearrangement joins TRBV2 to TRBJ1-1; a possible D gene is TRBD1 (6 bases). V was trimmed by 5 bases and J by 7 bases, leaving 20 bases between them. The CDR3 spans 15 residues. Germline-derived CDR1 and CDR2 are SNHLY and FYNNEI. The CDR3 DNA reads as TGTGCCAGCAGTTTCCTCCGGGACATTAGGGGTGAAGCTTTCTTT. Translated, it gives CASSFLRDIRGEAFF.